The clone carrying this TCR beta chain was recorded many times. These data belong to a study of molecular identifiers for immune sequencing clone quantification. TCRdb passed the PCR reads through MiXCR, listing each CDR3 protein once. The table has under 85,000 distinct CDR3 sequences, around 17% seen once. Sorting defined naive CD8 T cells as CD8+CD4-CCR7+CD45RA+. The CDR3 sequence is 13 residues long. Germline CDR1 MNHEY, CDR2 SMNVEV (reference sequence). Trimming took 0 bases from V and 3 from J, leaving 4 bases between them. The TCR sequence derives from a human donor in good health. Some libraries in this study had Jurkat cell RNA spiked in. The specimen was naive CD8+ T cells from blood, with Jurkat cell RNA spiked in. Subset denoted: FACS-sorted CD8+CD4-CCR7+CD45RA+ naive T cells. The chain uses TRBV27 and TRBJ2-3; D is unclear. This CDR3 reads CASSLSRTDTQYF. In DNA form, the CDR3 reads TGTGCCAGCAGTTTATCCCGGACAGATACGCAGTATTTT.